This T cell receptor (beta chain) was observed in a study of shared clonotypes between healthy human individuals. V lost 5 bases and J lost 4, with 8 bases in between. Germline V CDR1 and CDR2: MDHEN, SYDVKM. This CDR3 is built from 12 residues. Assay execution took place at the deep level. Original handling: Because ImmunoSEQ provided only junction sequences with no quality scores, the filtering differed. Sequencing was performed with immunoSEQ multiplex PCR; in TCRdb, only in-frame clones are kept and a portion is missing. The DNA gave D and trimming, while V, J and clone size come from that table. The sample contains some 2,500,000 clones, under 95% of which appear only once. Note on this clone: Its antigen remains unknown.

General observations from the study: Naive subsets usually exceeded memory subsets in estimated richness. In a handful of donors, around 5% of naive CD4 clonotypes appeared in common.

This clonotype originated in a man in his late teens or twenties in good health. Some clones in this sample may be carry-over from other donors' samples. The chain has TRBV28 and TRBJ1-2; the D is unclear. Source material: naive CD4+ T cells from PBMCs. Subset: CD45RA+ positively selected. The CDR3 sequence is CASSRQTYGYTF. For the CDR3, the DNA is TGTGCCAGCAGTCGACAAACCTATGGCTACACCTTC.